What follows describes a single T cell receptor (beta chain). Its target antigen remains unknown. There are no base qualities to consult, and no much larger clone falls within one base. The sample originates from a study of cytomegalovirus exposure and HLA in healthy donors (dated by TCRdb to the late 2010s). Regarding the research as a whole: An earlier analysis of approximately 590 of the donors reported 250 to 300 Gb of sequence data and 120 million or so unique TCR beta sequences from about 179 million T cells. Roughly 300 gigabases of sequencing data and tens of millions of unique TCR sequences were included in an early release covering about 620 HLA-typed donors. Of the roughly 420 genotyped donors, approximately 80% were placed in the genetic ancestry cluster associated with self-reported Caucasian donors. The study aimed to test whether cataloging public T cell receptors could reveal signatures of past pathogen exposure. The T cell repertoires of about 700 subjects were profiled by immunosequencing and related to cytomegalovirus serostatus. In addition to the first cohort of hundreds of subjects, a separate validation cohort of around 110 different subjects was used. High-throughput TCR immunosequencing, statistical association of individual TCRs with disease status, and machine learning were combined to predict cytomegalovirus infection status. In a later analysis, previously published TCR beta repertoires from some 640 donors were re-analyzed and high-resolution HLA genotyping was added so that TCR occurrence patterns could be studied. Rather than using new phenotypic data, the later analysis identified candidate immune exposures from TCR beta sequences and from how often those sequences occurred across donors. To decide whether each TCR beta V gene segment behaved as functional or pseudogenic, an earlier analysis of several hundred of the donors relied on high-throughput TCR beta sequencing. Alongside the repertoire data, information on donor age, sex, ethnicity and CMV serostatus was compiled. Genome-wide SNP genotypes for about 65% of the roughly 670 donors were used in a later genetic analysis, which treated that subset as a discovery cohort. All discovery cohort repertoires had been generated on a single sequencing platform. HLA typing covered class I and class II loci at four-digit resolution. The number of donors typed differed by locus, with roughly 620-630 for A, B, C, DRB1 and DQB1, around 500 for DQA1, about 610 for DPA1, and around 450 for DPB1. Because of strong linkage in the cohort, roughly five DR-DQ haplotypes were treated as single units for association and clustering. Among about 400 genotyped donors of the cohort, an average of about 220,000 unique TCR beta nucleotide sequences was sequenced per donor, of which 15% to 20% were non-productive.

The library was obtained by the immunoSEQ multiplex PCR assay. For the multiplex PCR, a mixture combining 60 forward primers for TCR Vbeta segments and 13 reverse primers for TCR Jbeta segments was used. The CDR3 region of rearranged TCR beta genes was amplified from genomic DNA with a multiplex PCR assay. On the Illumina HiSeq System, the amplified TCR beta libraries were sequenced as 87-base-pair reads. The paper's data handling went like this. A later analysis tallied about 77 million unique TCR beta chains across the 666 repertoires, and about 12 million of those chains were shared by two or more donors. Raw reads were error-corrected and collapsed into unique sequences by a nearest-neighbor algorithm in which closely related sequences were merged to remove PCR and sequencing errors. V, D and J gene segments were assigned by aligning CDR3 sequences to IMGT reference sequences. For a sequence to be retained, a match of at least six nucleotides was required to both a V gene segment and a J gene segment. Rearrangements were called productive when the CDR3 lacked stop codons and stayed in frame with V and J; all others were non-productive. Following IMGT convention, CDR3 was defined as the stretch from the second conserved V-encoded cysteine to the conserved J-encoded phenylalanine. Sequences without an unambiguous match to a single V gene segment were excluded from the earlier analysis of a few hundred of the donors. In an earlier analysis of some 590 of the donors, a V segment was called functional when productive rearrangements were above 56.7%, and segregating when the standard deviation between donors exceeded 5%. To diagnose cytomegalovirus status from the catalog of TCR beta chain sequences, a statistical classification framework was built. In a later analysis, TCR nucleotide sequences were compared against IMGT/GENE-DB human TR gene sequences so that V and J genes could be assigned. In a later analysis, CDR3 sequences and most-parsimonious VDJ recombination scenarios were assigned using the TCRdist pipeline. In a later analysis, each TCR beta chain was defined by its CDR3 amino acid sequence together with its V-gene family, and reads without a unique V-gene family were excluded. A later analysis removed several hundred highly shared, low-generation-probability nucleotide sequences to deal with suspected cross-contamination and a sequencing artifact. In a later analysis, a clonal expansion index for each public chain was calculated from normalized within-repertoire ranks of inferred template counts. Generation probabilities in a later analysis came from a VDJ recombination model fitted to out-of-frame rearrangements, and those results were checked against IGoR. Hypergeometric tests were used in a later analysis to score TCR-TCR, TCR-HLA and TCR-CMV co-occurrence, with a repertoire-size bias correction applied to the TCR pairs. A later analysis estimated false discovery rates by permuting HLA or CMV assignments 20 times. In a later analysis, co-occurring TCRs were grouped with DBSCAN, and TCRdist sequence similarity was added when clustering was performed within HLA-allele-positive subsets. Repertoires with fewer than 30,000 or more than 120,000 public chains, plus five repertoires with anomalous nucleotide sharing, were excluded from co-occurrence clustering. What TCRdb holds here is the immuneACCESS table cut down to in-frame rearrangements. Part of the clones is not present; checked against another copy, under half of the missing clones reflect an unresolved V gene, and the others are unexplained. V, J and clone size were drawn from that table, and D and trimming were deduced from the DNA. The table for this sample lists 87,000 or so clones; 64% of them were counted only once. The biggest ten clones account for approximately 3% of the sample.

The paper's findings and limits, for the study overall: Because HLA typing was unavailable for some donors at each locus, only the typed subset was used in association tests. Immune exposure information for the cohort was limited to CMV serostatus. Because counts were too low, roughly 18 rarely observed V segments, including chromosome 9 orphons, were left out of the earlier analysis of roughly 600 of the donors. The sequencing pipeline was judged likely to have produced a cluster of highly shared sequence variants as a technical artifact. The 87-base-pair reads could not distinguish some IMGT-functional V segments, including TRBV6-2 and TRBV6-3, so those segments were excluded. Assigning TCR associations to individual alleles was difficult when HLA alleles, especially DR and DQ, strongly co-occurred. In this cohort, only TCR beta chains were sequenced, and detectable features were limited by the absence of alpha or paired-chain data. Most CMV-associated TCR beta chains appeared to be HLA-restricted in a later analysis, and the HLA associations seemed to be driven largely by CMV exposure. Several of the top co-occurrence clusters appeared to be linked to parvovirus B19, influenza, CMV and Epstein-Barr virus, according to a later analysis. Compared with equally common non-associated chains, HLA-associated TCR beta chains in a later analysis were more clonally expanded and had lower generation probabilities. The classifier was reported to diagnose cytomegalovirus status with high specificity and sensitivity in both the original cohort and the validation cohort. The study listed over 150 TCR beta chains as associated with cytomegalovirus. A further reported finding was that TCR beta sequences accurately predicted the HLA-A and HLA-B alleles for most subjects in the first cohort. Correlated functional status among segregating V segments might be attributable to linkage disequilibrium, but an unknown experimental factor could not be ruled out. Sequencing depth was assumed to be roughly uniform across donors in the presence/absence analyses, though that assumption may not hold. An association between a missense DCLRE1C variant and V-gene and J-gene trimming of TCR beta chains was found in a later genetic analysis and replicated in an independent cohort. In an earlier analysis of around 600 of the donors, most TCR beta V segments appeared in productive rearrangements about 87% or about 30% of the time, broadly matching IMGT annotations. Most TCR sequences were seen in very few donors, while some public TCRs were found in many individuals. A later analysis found that TCR association rates varied across HLA loci, with DRB1 alleles showing the most associated TCRs and HLA-C alleles the fewest. According to the authors, the approach could potentially be generalized to other disease states and immunological phenotypes. According to a later genetic analysis, donors in an Asian-associated ancestry cluster had fewer N-insertions in productive TCRs than the approximately 670-donor mean. Specific HLA alleles were associated with 15,000 to 20,000 TCR beta sequences at a false discovery rate of 0.05 in a later analysis. A few of the identified cytomegalovirus-associated TCR beta chains were confirmed in vitro to be specific for cytomegalovirus antigens.

The cohort was made up of hundreds of healthy bone marrow donors. Cohort members were all nominally healthy when sampled, although unrecorded immune exposures were likely present. The donor was CMV seronegative and belonged to the group of 350 or so seronegative cohort members. A peripheral blood sample was provided by each donor, and peripheral blood mononuclear cells were used for TCR beta sequencing. Genomic DNA was extracted from the blood cell samples with the Qiagen DNeasy Blood Extraction Kit. V drops 5 bases and J drops 3 bases, leaving 11 bases in between. According to the germline V gene, CDR1 reads MNHNS and CDR2 reads SASEGT. The CDR3 covers 14 residues, taking in both the cysteine and the phenylalanine. Just CDR3 DNA is preserved here, 42 bases in frame from base 1.

The sequenced sample was PBMCs. The chain couples TRBV6-1 to TRBJ2-1; TRBD1 might be the D gene, on 6 matching bases. The sequence was collected from a man between 60 and 70 years old in good health and CMV-seronegative. The CDR3 in this case is CASSFGRGYNEQFF. The nucleotide sequence is TGTGCCAGCAGTTTCGGCAGGGGCTACAATGAGCAGTTCTTC.